The clone carrying this T cell receptor (beta chain) was seen many times. What it recognizes is unknown. This specimen comes from a study of CD8 T cells in ankylosing spondylitis. The study's findings and limits: The study identified a TCR beta motif of several highly homologous variants that appeared characteristic of ankylosing spondylitis blood. Disease-linked clones displayed a CD8+ phenotype and appeared relatively rarely in peripheral blood.

For TCR beta, libraries came from quantitative 5'-RACE with molecular barcodes. TCRdb itself ran the 5' RACE reads through MiXCR, one entry per CDR3 protein. The sample has 330,000 or so distinct CDR3 sequences; roughly 8% are singletons. J gave up 3 bases and V 5 bases, and 9 bases lay outside the gene matches. The CDR3 extends over 16 amino acids. Sequencing was done on a sample of blood, either unsorted or a sorted T cell fraction (not recorded which). The rearrangement uses TRBV12-3 or TRBV12-4 and TRBJ2-7; the match to TRBD1 covers 11 bases. This sequence originates from a male donor with ankylosing spondylitis. CDR3: CASSKGDRGTDYEQYF. The CDR3, as DNA: TGTGCCAGCAGTAAAGGGGACAGGGGGACGGACTACGAGCAGTACTTC.